This T cell receptor (beta chain) was observed in a study of vaccination effects on CD4 cells after COVID-19. Study details: Post-vaccine sampling took place a median of 72 days after the second dose. Whole-study results and caveats: Few convalescent patients were studied, and early post-infection samples were lacking.

The method was immunoSEQ multiplex PCR; TCRdb's version includes in-frame clones alone and lacks a portion of them. Of roughly 70,000 clones listed, roughly 81% are singletons. Regarding this clone: No antigen is known for it. The junction departs from germline at one end; a sequencing error may be responsible.

Per germline, CDR1 KGHSH and CDR2 LQKENI. The CDR3 has 14 residues. ViraFEST assay sequencing came after antigen-specific CD4+ T cells were expanded with viral peptide pools. At the end of around 11 days of culture, CD4+ T cells were isolated. Each participant received a vaccine that was either BNT162b2 or mRNA-1273, given as two doses. V usage is TRBV18 and J usage is TRBJ2-5; TRBD2 might be the D (6 bases). The receptor comes from a human donor who received a COVID-19 vaccine. The sequencing used CD4+ T cells from PBMCs cultured with HCoV-229E spike peptides, collected after COVID-19 vaccination. The CDR3 sequence: CASSPPGVKETQYF. The CDR3 DNA follows: TGTGCCAGCTCGCCACCGGGGGTAAAAGAGACCCAGTACTTC.